The present TCR beta chain was sequenced within a study of T cells after yellow fever vaccination. This clonotype was observed at least ten times. Its antigen is not identified. TCRdb re-derived calls from the 5' RACE reads in MiXCR, one entry per CDR3 protein. The table shows 200,000 to 300,000 distinct CDR3 sequences, with 6% to 8% occurring only once. Study-wide results and limits: Repertoires obtained by FACS sorting could include abundant clonotypes that entered as contaminants from the bulk population.

This CDR3 spans 16 amino acids. Germline-derived CDR1 and CDR2 are SGHTA and FQGNSA. V lost 5 bases and J lost 4; bases outside the gene matches: 5. The clonotype comes from a man aged 30 to 39 who received the YFV17D yellow fever vaccine. The sequencing used CD4+ T cells sorted from PBMCs, collected on the day of the yellow fever booster vaccination. The chain links TRBV7-2 to TRBJ2-5; 15 bases match TRBD2. The CDR3 DNA reads TGTGCCAGCAGCCTTGCGGGACTAGCGGGGGGAGAGACCCAGTACTTC. It is translated as CASSLAGLAGGETQYF.